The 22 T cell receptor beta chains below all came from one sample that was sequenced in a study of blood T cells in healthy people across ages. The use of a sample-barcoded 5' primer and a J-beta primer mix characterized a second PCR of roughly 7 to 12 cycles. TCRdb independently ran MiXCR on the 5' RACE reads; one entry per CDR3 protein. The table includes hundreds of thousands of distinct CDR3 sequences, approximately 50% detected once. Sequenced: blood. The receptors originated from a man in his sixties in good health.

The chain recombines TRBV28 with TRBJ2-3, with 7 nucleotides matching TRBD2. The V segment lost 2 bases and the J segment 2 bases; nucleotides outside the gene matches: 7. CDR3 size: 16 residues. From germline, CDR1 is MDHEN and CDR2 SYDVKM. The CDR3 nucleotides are TGTGCCAGCAGTTTAGTAGGCGGGGGAGACACAGATACGCAGTATTTT. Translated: CASSLVGGGDTDTQYF.

CDR3 amino acids: CATSEWGGEAFF. DNA of the CDR3: TGTGCCACCAGTGAATGGGGGGGTGAAGCTTTCTTT. V and J are TRBV24-1 and TRBJ1-1, with a possible D match to TRBD1 (5 bases). The germline V and J ends were trimmed by 4 bases and 7 bases, with 9 bases remaining between them. This CDR3 is built from 12 residues. Germline CDR1 is KGHDR and CDR2 is SFDVKD.

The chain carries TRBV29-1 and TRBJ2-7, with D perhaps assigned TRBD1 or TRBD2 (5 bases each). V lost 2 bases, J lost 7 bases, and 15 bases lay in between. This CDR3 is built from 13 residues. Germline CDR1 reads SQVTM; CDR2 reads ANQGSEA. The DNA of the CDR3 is TGCAGCGTTGAACAGACAGCCCGGGGAGAGCAGTACTTC. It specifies CSVEQTARGEQYF.

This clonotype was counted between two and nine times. The CDR3 bases are TGTGCCAGCAGCCTACATACTAGCGACCAAGAGACCCAGTACTTC. Residues: CASSLHTSDQETQYF. The genes are TRBV14 and TRBJ2-5, with TRBD2 identical over 7 bases. In germline, CDR1 is SGHDN, CDR2 FVKESK. The CDR3 consists of 15 residues. The V gene end was trimmed by 4 bases and the J gene end by 0 bases; junction bases not matched to a gene: 5.

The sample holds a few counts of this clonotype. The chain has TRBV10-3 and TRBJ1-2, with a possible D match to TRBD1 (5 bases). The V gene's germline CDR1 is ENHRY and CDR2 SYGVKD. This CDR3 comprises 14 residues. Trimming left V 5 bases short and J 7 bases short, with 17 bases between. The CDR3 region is CAISFNSDIPGYTF. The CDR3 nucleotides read TGTGCCATCAGTTTTAACTCGGACATCCCTGGCTACACCTTC.

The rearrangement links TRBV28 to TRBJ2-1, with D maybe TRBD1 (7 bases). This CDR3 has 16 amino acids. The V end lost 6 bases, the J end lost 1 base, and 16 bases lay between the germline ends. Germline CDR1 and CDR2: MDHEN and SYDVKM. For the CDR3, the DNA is TGTGCCAGCAGGGACCCGACAGGGAGGTCCTACAATGAGCAGTTCTTC. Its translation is CASRDPTGRSYNEQFF.

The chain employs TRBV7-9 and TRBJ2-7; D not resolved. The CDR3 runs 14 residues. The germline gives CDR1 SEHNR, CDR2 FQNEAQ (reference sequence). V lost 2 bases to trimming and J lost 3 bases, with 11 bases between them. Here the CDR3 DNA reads TGTGCCAGCAGCTTACATGCAGGATTCTACGAGCAGTACTTC. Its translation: CASSLHAGFYEQYF.

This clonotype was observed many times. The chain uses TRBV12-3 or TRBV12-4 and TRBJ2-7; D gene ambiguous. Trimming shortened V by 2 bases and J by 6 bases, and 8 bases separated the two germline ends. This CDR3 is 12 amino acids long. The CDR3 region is CASSLTGREQYF. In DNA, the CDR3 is TGTGCCAGCAGTTTAACCGGGCGCGAGCAGTACTTC.

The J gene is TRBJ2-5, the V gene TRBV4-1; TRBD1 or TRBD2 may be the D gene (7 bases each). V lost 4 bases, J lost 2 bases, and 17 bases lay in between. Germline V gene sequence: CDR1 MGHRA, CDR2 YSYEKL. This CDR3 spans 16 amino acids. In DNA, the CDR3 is TGCGCCAGCAGCCCCTCCAGGGGGGGCCTTCAAGAGACCCAGTACTTC. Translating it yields CASSPSRGGLQETQYF.

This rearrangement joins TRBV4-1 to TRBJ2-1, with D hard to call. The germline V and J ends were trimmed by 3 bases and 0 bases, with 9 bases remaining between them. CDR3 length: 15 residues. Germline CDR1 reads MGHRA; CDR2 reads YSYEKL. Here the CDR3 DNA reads TGCGCCAGCAGCCACCAGGTGGGCTCCTACAATGAGCAGTTCTTC. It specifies CASSHQVGSYNEQFF.

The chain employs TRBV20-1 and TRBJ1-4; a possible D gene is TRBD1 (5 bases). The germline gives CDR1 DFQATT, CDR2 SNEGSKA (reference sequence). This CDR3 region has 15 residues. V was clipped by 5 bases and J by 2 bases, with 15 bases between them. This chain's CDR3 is CSAPPRGRTNEKLFF. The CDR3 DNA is TGCAGTGCTCCCCCCCGGGGGAGGACTAATGAAAAACTGTTTTTT.

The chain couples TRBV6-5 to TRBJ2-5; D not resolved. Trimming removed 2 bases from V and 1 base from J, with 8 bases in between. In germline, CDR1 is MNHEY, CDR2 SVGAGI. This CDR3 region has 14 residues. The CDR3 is CASSYIGFQETQYF. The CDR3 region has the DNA TGTGCCAGCAGTTACATTGGCTTCCAAGAGACCCAGTACTTC.

CDR3 region: CASSLERGRGTGELFF. In DNA form, the CDR3 reads TGTGCCAGCAGCCTAGAAAGGGGGCGGGGCACCGGGGAGCTGTTTTTT. This sequence joins TRBV7-8 and TRBJ2-2, with a tentative D call TRBD1 (7 bases). Germline CDR1 is SGHVS and CDR2 is FQNEAQ. The CDR3 extends over 16 amino acids. V gave up 5 bases and J gave up 4 bases, with 17 bases separating them.

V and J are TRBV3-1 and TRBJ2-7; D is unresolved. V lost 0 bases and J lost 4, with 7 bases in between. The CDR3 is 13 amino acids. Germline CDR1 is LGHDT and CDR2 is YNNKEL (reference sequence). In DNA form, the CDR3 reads TGTGCCAGCAGCCAAGAATGGGGTTACGAGCAGTACTTC. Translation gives CASSQEWGYEQYF.

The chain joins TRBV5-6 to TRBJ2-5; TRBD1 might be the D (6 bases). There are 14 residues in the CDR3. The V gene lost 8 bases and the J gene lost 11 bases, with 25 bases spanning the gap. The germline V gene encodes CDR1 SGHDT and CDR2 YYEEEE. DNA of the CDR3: TGTGCCAGTTTATCCGGGACACCGGGGAATGAGCAGTACTTC. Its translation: CASLSGTPGNEQYF.

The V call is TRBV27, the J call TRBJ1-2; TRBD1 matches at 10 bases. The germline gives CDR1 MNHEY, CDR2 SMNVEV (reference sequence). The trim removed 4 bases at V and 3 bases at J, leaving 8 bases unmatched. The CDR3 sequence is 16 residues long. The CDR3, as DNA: TGTGCCAGCAGTTCAACCCGGACAGGGGGGTACTATGGCTACACCTTC. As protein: CASSSTRTGGYYGYTF.

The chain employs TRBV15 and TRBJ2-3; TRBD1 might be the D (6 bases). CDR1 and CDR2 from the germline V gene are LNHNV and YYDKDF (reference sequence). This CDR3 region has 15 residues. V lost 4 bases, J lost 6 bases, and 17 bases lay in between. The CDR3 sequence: CATSNPGEWSDTQYF. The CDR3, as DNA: TGTGCCACCAGCAACCCAGGGGAGTGGAGTGATACGCAGTATTTT.

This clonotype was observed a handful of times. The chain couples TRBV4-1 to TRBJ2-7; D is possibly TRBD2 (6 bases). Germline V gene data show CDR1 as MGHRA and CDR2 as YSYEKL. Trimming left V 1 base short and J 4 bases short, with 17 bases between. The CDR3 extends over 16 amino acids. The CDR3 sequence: CASSQAPGAGTYEQYF. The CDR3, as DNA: TGCGCCAGCAGCCAAGCTCCGGGAGCAGGGACGTACGAGCAGTACTTC.

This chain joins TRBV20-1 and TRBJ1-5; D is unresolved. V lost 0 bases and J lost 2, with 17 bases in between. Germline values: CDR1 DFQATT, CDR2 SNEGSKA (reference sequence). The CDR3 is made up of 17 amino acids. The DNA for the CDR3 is TGCAGTGCTAGAGATCTGAGCGGATCCCTAGGCAATCAGCCCCAGCATTTT. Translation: CSARDLSGSLGNQPQHF.

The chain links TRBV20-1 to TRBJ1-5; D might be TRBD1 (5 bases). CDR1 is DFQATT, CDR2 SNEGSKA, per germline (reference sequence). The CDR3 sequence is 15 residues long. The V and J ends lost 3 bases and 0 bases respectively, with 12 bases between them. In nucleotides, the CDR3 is TGCAGTGCTAGTTATCAGGGCCGTAGCAATCAGCCCCAGCATTTT. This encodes CSASYQGRSNQPQHF.

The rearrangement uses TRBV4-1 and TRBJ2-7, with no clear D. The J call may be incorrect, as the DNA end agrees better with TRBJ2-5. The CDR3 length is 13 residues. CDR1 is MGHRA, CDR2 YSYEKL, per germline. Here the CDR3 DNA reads TGCGCCAGCAGCCCCTGGCAGCGAGAGACCCAGTACTTC. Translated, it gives CASSPWQRETQYF.

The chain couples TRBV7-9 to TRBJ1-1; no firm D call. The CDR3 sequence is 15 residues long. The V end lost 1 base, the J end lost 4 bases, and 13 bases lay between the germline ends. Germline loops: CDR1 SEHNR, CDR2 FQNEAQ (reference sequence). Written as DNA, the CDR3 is TGTGCCAGCAGCTTAGGAGGTACGGGCCCCACTGAAGCTTTCTTT. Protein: CASSLGGTGPTEAFF.